This T cell receptor beta chain came from a study of shared clonotypes between healthy human individuals. The method was immunoSEQ multiplex PCR; TCRdb's version includes in-frame clones alone and lacks a portion of them. The table shows some 1.5 million clones, with under 99% occurring only once. The germline V gene encodes CDR1 SEHNR and CDR2 FQNEAQ (reference sequence). The CDR3 spans 16 residues. V lost 0 bases and J lost 6, with 18 bases in between. This TCR was sampled from a man aged 30-40 years in good health. The rearrangement links TRBV7-9 to TRBJ2-7; D possibly corresponds to TRBD2 (6 bases). Sequencing input: naive CD4+ T cells sorted from blood. Subset given: CD45RA+ positively selected. The CDR3 sequence: CASSLAAGGLDPEQYF. CDR3 bases: TGTGCCAGCAGCTTAGCGGCAGGAGGGTTGGACCCCGAGCAGTACTTC.